The 30 T cell receptor beta chains given below trace back to one sample, sequenced in a study. TCRdb called the 5' RACE reads again in MiXCR, with one record for every CDR3 protein. The sample lists tens of thousands of distinct CDR3 sequences; roughly a quarter were seen once. Sequencing used memory CD4+ T cells sorted from blood. The subset was: memory CD4+ T cells, CD4+CD45RO+CD25-. The receptors were sampled from a female donor with breast cancer.

A word on this clonotype: The junction differs from germline at one of its ends, possibly a read error. This chain connects TRBV6-1 to TRBJ1-5; no firm D call. The CDR3 has 15 residues. Germline V gives CDR1 MNHNS, CDR2 SASEGT. The CDR3 spells CAGSEPRSLNQPQHF. As DNA, the CDR3 is TGTGCCGGCAGTGAACCCCGGTCCCTCAATCAGCCCCAGCATTTT.

This clonotype turned up a few times. V and J are TRBV27 and TRBJ1-6; TRBD1 might be the D (6 bases). The CDR3 consists of 11 residues. Germline V lookup: CDR1 MNHEY, CDR2 SMNVEV (reference sequence). The V and J ends lost 7 bases and 12 bases respectively, with 10 bases between them. The CDR3: CASTEGGPLHF. The CDR3 DNA sequence: TGTGCCAGCACCGAGGGGGGACCCCTCCACTTT.

This clonotype has more than one count but fewer than ten. The chain uses TRBV21-1 and TRBJ1-2; the DNA was not compared with TRBD1, the D call given in the table. TRBV21-1 counts as a pseudogene. This CDR3 region has 12 residues. The DNA for the CDR3 is TGTGCCAGCAGCGGATACAGGGTCGGCTACACCTTC. This translates into CASSGYRVGYTF.

In its sample, this clonotype was seen many times. This chain connects TRBV12-3 or TRBV12-4 to TRBJ2-1; tentative D call: TRBD1 (6 bases). This CDR3 spans 15 amino acids. Trimming removed 2 bases at V and 9 bases at J, with 17 bases between. The CDR3 reads CASSLRAGAQGEQFF. CDR3 in DNA: TGTGCCAGCAGTTTAAGAGCTGGGGCACAGGGTGAGCAGTTCTTC.

This clonotype showed up just a few times. This rearrangement joins TRBV12-3 or TRBV12-4 to TRBJ1-5; perhaps TRBD1 as D (5 bases). The CDR3 totals 12 residues. Trimming cost V 3 bases and J 7 bases, with 7 bases left between them. CDR3 coding DNA: TGTGCCAGCAGTTTTCCAGGGCAGCCCCAGCATTTT. This gives the protein CASSFPGQPQHF.

A word on this clonotype: This may be a read error, as it is one base from a much larger clone. The chain employs TRBV29-1 and TRBJ2-7; D remains unclear. The germline V gene has CDR1 SQVTM and CDR2 ANQGSEA. This CDR3 is 13 amino acids long. The CDR3 coding sequence is TGCAGCGTTGAAGATGGCGTCACCTACGTGCAGTACTTC. Protein sequence: CSVEDGVTYVQYF.

This clonotype is medium-sized. This chain joins TRBV4-1 and TRBJ2-7; D is uncertain. The CDR3 totals 15 residues. Germline V gene lookup returns CDR1 MGHRA and CDR2 YSYEKL. V dropped 1 base and J dropped 0 bases, with 10 bases sitting between them. In DNA form, the CDR3 reads TGCGCCAGCAGCCAAGGCCCTAGAGGCTCCTACGAGCAGTACTTC. Protein sequence: CASSQGPRGSYEQYF.

The chain uses TRBV15 and TRBJ1-1; unclear D gene. This CDR3 spans 15 amino acids. Germline CDR1 is LNHNV and CDR2 is YYDKDF (reference sequence). V lost 0 bases to trimming and J lost 2 bases, with 10 bases between them. This chain's CDR3 is CATSRDVAGNTEAFF. DNA for the CDR3: TGTGCCACCAGCAGAGATGTGGCGGGAAACACTGAAGCTTTCTTT.

Sample share makes this clonotype medium-sized. The CDR3 reads CASSQESGRGTEAFF. The CDR3 DNA follows: TGCGCCAGCAGCCAAGAAAGTGGGCGTGGGACTGAAGCTTTCTTT. V usage is TRBV4-1 and J usage is TRBJ1-1; D not resolved. The V and J ends lost 0 bases and 5 bases respectively, with 13 bases between them. Germline assignment: CDR1 MGHRA and CDR2 YSYEKL. The CDR3 totals 15 residues.

Ten or more counts support this clonotype. The chain has TRBV6-5 and TRBJ2-2; TRBD1 matches 7 bases. V lost 4 bases to trimming and J lost 4 bases; unmatched junction nucleotides: 6. The CDR3 totals 15 residues. CDR1 and CDR2 (germline): MNHEY, SVGAGI. CDR3 in amino acids: CASSFDRESTGELFF. In DNA form, the CDR3 reads TGTGCCAGCAGTTTCGACAGGGAGAGCACCGGGGAGCTGTTTTTT.

There are a few counts of this clonotype. The CDR3 region has the DNA TGTGCCAGCAGCCCAGAACAGGGGTCACAGACCCAGTACTTC. Translating it yields CASSPEQGSQTQYF. V usage is TRBV5-6 and J usage is TRBJ2-5, with TRBD1 identical over 7 bases. Losses at the gene ends were 4 bases for V and 6 bases for J; bases not matched to a gene: 9. CDR3 size: 14 residues. The germline CDR1 and CDR2 sequences are SGHDT and YYEEEE.

This clonotype was observed a handful of times. This chain connects TRBV20-1 to TRBJ2-7; TRBD1 matches at 8 bases. This CDR3 is built from 14 residues. Germline loops: CDR1 DFQATT, CDR2 SNEGSKA (reference sequence). With V trimmed by 3 bases and J by 5 bases, 9 bases remained unmatched. The CDR3 is CSARERQGTHEQYF. DNA for the CDR3: TGCAGTGCTAGGGAAAGACAGGGGACCCACGAGCAGTACTTC.

In this sample, this clonotype turned up many times. The chain uses TRBV7-9 and TRBJ2-7; 7 nucleotides align to TRBD1. This CDR3 spans 13 amino acids. V lost 3 bases and J lost 4; bases outside the gene matches: 3. Germline V CDR1 and CDR2: SEHNR, FQNEAQ (reference sequence). In nucleotides, the CDR3 is TGTGCCAGCAGCTTCGGGACAGCGTACGAGCAGTACTTC. This translates into CASSFGTAYEQYF.

The genes are TRBV4-1 and TRBJ2-7, with D perhaps TRBD1 (5 bases). V lost 1 base and J lost 5, with 12 bases in between. The CDR3 runs 14 residues. Germline assignment: CDR1 MGHRA and CDR2 YSYEKL. Here the CDR3 DNA reads TGCGCCAGCAGCCAAGTTTCAGGGCCTAACGAGCAGTACTTC. Translation: CASSQVSGPNEQYF.

This clonotype is hyperexpanded within its sample. V is TRBV12-3 or TRBV12-4 and J is TRBJ2-2; D gene uncertain. The CDR3 has 13 residues. Trimming stripped 6 bases from V and 9 bases from J, with 14 bases between. The CDR3 DNA is TGTGCCAGCAGCTTATCTCTTACCTGGGAGCTGTTTTTT. Encoded protein: CASSLSLTWELFF.

This clonotype is classed as medium-sized. J is TRBJ1-3 and V is TRBV6-5; D unclear. Trimming removed 2 bases from V and 2 bases from J, with 4 bases in between. The CDR3 sequence is 13 residues long. The germline CDR1 and CDR2 sequences are MNHEY and SVGAGI. The CDR3: CASSYPPGNTIYF. The CDR3 nucleotides are TGTGCCAGCAGTTACCCCCCTGGAAACACCATATATTTT.

The chain is built from TRBV7-9 and TRBJ2-5; 9 bases agree with TRBD1. Germline loops: CDR1 SEHNR, CDR2 FQNEAQ (reference sequence). The trim removed 5 bases at V and 5 bases at J, leaving 12 bases unmatched. This CDR3 has 16 residues. The CDR3 sequence is CASSPTGGRVSETQYF. The DNA of the CDR3 is TGTGCCAGCAGCCCGACAGGGGGTCGAGTGAGCGAGACCCAGTACTTC.

The chain combines TRBV6-1 with TRBJ2-7, with 7 positions matching TRBD1. Germline trimming cut 10 bases from V and 1 base from J; bases unmatched to any gene: 7. CDR1 is MNHNS, CDR2 SASEGT, per germline. The CDR3 runs to 13 residues. The CDR3, as DNA: TGTGCCACAACCCCGGGACAGTCCTACGAGCAGTACTTC. Its protein is CATTPGQSYEQYF.

The chain joins TRBV25-1 to TRBJ1-5; perhaps TRBD1 as D (5 bases). Germline V gene lookup returns CDR1 MGHDK and CDR2 SYGVNS. With 3 bases removed from V and 5 bases from J, the gap between germline ends came to 8 bases. The CDR3 totals 13 residues. The CDR3 protein is CASSDQGDQPQHF. For the CDR3, the DNA is TGTGCCAGCAGTGACCAAGGGGATCAGCCCCAGCATTTT. Full variable domain (missing parts from reference TRBV25-1 and TRBJ1-5): EADIYQTPRYLVIGTGKKITLECSQTMGHDKMYWYQQDPGMELHLIHYSYGVNSTEKGDLSSESTVSRIRTEHFPLTLESARPSHTSQYLCASSDQGDQPQHFGDGTRLSIL.

The chain joins TRBV18 to TRBJ2-1, with D perhaps matching TRBD1 (7 bases). The CDR3 runs 17 residues. Between the trimmed V and J ends, which lost 4 bases and 2 bases, there was a span of 18 bases. CDR1 and CDR2 (germline): KGHSH, LQKENI. The DNA of the CDR3 is TGTGCCAGCTCACAAGGAGGGGAGACAGGGCCCTACAATGAGCAGTTCTTC. The encoded protein is CASSQGGETGPYNEQFF.

Only a few counts were recorded for this clonotype. This sequence joins TRBV11-2 and TRBJ2-2, with TRBD2 as a possible D gene (6 bases). V lost 6 bases and J 4 bases, leaving 12 bases between the germline ends. This CDR3 has 14 amino acids. Germline V lookup: CDR1 SGHAT, CDR2 FQNNGV. For the CDR3, the DNA is TGTGCCAGCAGGATACTAGCTGGCACCGGGGAGCTGTTTTTT. Translation: CASRILAGTGELFF.

In its sample, this clonotype was seen a few times. CDR3: CASSQGARQPQHF. Here the CDR3 DNA reads TGTGCCAGCAGCCAGGGGGCAAGGCAGCCCCAGCATTTT. The chain combines TRBV5-6 with TRBJ1-5, with 8 bases matching TRBD1. This CDR3 spans 13 amino acids. Germline V CDR1 and CDR2: SGHDT, YYEEEE. Losses at the gene ends were 4 bases for V and 7 bases for J; bases not matched to a gene: 4.

Regarding this clonotype: A clone one base away is much larger, so this may be a read error. The gene calls are TRBV9 and TRBJ2-2; D is perhaps TRBD2 (5 bases). Germline lookup yields CDR1 SGDLS and CDR2 YYNGEE. The V end was cut by 6 bases, the J end by 0 bases, with 15 bases between. CDR3 length: 16 residues. The CDR3 DNA is TGTGCCAGCAACCCTCGTACAGCGGCGAACACCGGGGAGCTGTTTTTT. It encodes CASNPRTAANTGELFF.

The V and J genes are TRBV7-9 and TRBJ2-3; D ambiguous. The V and J ends lost 5 bases and 6 bases respectively, with 12 bases between them. The CDR3 is 13 residues long. Germline loops: CDR1 SEHNR, CDR2 FQNEAQ (reference sequence). The CDR3 DNA follows: TGTGCCAGCAGCCGCCCCCGTCCCGATACGCAGTATTTT. Encoded protein: CASSRPRPDTQYF.

This clonotype was picked up a small number of times. The chain links TRBV28 to TRBJ2-6; 8 bases fit TRBD1. Looked up from germline, CDR1 is MDHEN and CDR2 is SYDVKM. The CDR3 runs to 15 residues. Germline trimming cut 3 bases from V and 4 bases from J; bases unmatched to any gene: 2. The chain's CDR3 is CASSFRGLGANVLTF. CDR3 sequence (DNA): TGTGCCAGCAGTTTCAGGGGGCTGGGGGCCAACGTCCTGACTTTC.

There are many counts of this clonotype. The V and J genes are TRBV4-2 and TRBJ2-7; 11 positions agree with TRBD1. The V and J ends lost 2 bases and 7 bases, in that order; junction bases with no gene match: 7. Germline CDR1 and CDR2: LGHNA and YNFKEQ. CDR3 length equals 15 residues. In DNA form, the CDR3 reads TGTGCCAGCAGCCAACTTCTAGGGACAGGGGGAGAGCAGTACTTC. It specifies CASSQLLGTGGEQYF.

The rearrangement links TRBV6-2 or TRBV6-3 to TRBJ2-3; 9 bases align to TRBD2. Looked up from germline, CDR1 is MNHEY and CDR2 is SVGEGT. V lost 4 bases to trimming and J lost 5 bases; unmatched junction nucleotides: 7. The CDR3 length is 15 residues. In nucleotides, the CDR3 is TGTGCCAGCAGTTCCTCGCGGGAGGGAGTAGATACGCAGTATTTT. As protein: CASSSSREGVDTQYF.

This clonotype turned up a few times. The chain employs TRBV7-9 and TRBJ1-5; 7 bases fit TRBD1. V trimming: 5 bases; J trimming: 1 base; junction bases outside the gene matches: 5. Germline CDR1 reads SEHNR; CDR2 reads FQNEAQ (reference sequence). The CDR3 consists of 15 residues. The CDR3, as DNA: TGTGCCAGCAGCAGACAGGGTCCCAGCAATCAGCCCCAGCATTTT. Protein: CASSRQGPSNQPQHF. Combining the CDR3 with reference TRBV7-9 and TRBJ1-5 gives the whole variable domain DTGVSQNPRHKITKRGQNVTFRCDPISEHNRLYWYRQTLGQGPEFLTYFQNEAQLEKSRLLSDRFSAERPKGSFSTLEIQRTEQGDSAMYLCASSRQGPSNQPQHFGDGTRLSIL.

This clonotype is labeled as medium-sized. The rearrangement uses TRBV4-1 and TRBJ2-1; unclear D gene. With 4 bases removed from V and 0 bases from J, the gap between germline ends came to 10 bases. Per the germline V gene, CDR1 is MGHRA and CDR2 is YSYEKL. The CDR3 totals 15 residues. CDR3 nucleotide sequence: TGCGCCAGCAGCCTAGAGGCCAGCTCCTACAATGAGCAGTTCTTC. Translating it yields CASSLEASSYNEQFF.

This clonotype has only a few counts. This sequence joins TRBV10-3 and TRBJ2-5; D may be TRBD1 (5 bases). CDR1 ENHRY and CDR2 SYGVKD come from the germline V gene. V lost 3 bases and J 5 bases, leaving 16 bases between the germline ends. This CDR3 has 15 residues. CDR3: CAISDRTPAGETQYF. CDR3 sequence (DNA): TGTGCCATCAGTGACCGGACACCGGCTGGGGAGACCCAGTACTTC.